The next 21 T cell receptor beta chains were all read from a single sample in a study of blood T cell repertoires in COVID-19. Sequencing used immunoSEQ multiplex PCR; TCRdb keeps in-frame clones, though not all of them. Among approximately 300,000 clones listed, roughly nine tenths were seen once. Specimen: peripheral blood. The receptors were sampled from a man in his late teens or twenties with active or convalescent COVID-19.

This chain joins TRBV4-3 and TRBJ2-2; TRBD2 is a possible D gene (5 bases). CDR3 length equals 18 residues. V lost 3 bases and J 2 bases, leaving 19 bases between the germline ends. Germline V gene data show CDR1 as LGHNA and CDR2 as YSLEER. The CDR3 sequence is CASSQRAPGETNTGELFF. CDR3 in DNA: TGCGCCAGCAGCCAGAGGGCTCCCGGGGAGACAAACACCGGGGAGCTGTTTTTT.

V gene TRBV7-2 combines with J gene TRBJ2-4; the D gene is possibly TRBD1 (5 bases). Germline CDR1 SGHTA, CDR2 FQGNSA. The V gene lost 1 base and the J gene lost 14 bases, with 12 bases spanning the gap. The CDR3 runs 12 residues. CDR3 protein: CASSLEGPWKYF. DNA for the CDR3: TGTGCCAGCAGCTTAGAGGGGCCGTGGAAGTACTTC.

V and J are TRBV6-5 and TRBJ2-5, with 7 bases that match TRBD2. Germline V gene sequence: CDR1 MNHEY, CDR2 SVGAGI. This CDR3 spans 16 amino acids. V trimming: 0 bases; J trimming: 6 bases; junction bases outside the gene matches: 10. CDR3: CASSYSWEGPVKTQYF. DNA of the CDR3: TGTGCCAGCAGTTACTCGTGGGAGGGCCCTGTAAAGACCCAGTACTTC.

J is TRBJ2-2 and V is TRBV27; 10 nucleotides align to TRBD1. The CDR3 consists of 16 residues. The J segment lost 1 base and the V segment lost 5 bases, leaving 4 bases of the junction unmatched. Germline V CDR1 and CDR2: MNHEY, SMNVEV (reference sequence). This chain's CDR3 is CASSPRTGGNTGELFF. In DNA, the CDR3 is TGTGCCAGCAGTCCCCGGACAGGGGGGAACACCGGGGAGCTGTTTTTT.

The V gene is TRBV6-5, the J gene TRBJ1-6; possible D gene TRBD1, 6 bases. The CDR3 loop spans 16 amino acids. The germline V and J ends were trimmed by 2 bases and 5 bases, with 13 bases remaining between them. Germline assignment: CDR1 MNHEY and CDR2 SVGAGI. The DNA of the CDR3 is TGTGCCAGCAGTTACCAGGGGTTGTCCAATAATTCACCCCTCCACTTT. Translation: CASSYQGLSNNSPLHF.

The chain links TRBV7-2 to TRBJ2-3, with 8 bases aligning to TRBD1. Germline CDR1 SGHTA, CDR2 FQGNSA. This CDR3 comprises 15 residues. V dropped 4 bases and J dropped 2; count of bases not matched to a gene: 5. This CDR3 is CASSSRTGLTDTQYF. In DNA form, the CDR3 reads TGTGCCAGCAGCTCGCGGACAGGGCTCACAGATACGCAGTATTTT. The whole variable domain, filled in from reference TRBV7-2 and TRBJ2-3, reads GAGVSQSPSNKVTEKGKDVELRCDPISGHTALYWYRQSLGQGLEFLIYFQGNSAPDKSGLPSDRFSAERTGGSVSTLTIQRTQQEDSAVYLCASSSRTGLTDTQYFGPGTRLTVL.

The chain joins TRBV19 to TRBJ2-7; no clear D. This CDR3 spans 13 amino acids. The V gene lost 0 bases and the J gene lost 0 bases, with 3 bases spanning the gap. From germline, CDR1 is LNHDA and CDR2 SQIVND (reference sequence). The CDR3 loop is CASSIDISYEQYF. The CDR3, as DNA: TGTGCCAGTAGTATAGATATCTCCTACGAGCAGTACTTC.

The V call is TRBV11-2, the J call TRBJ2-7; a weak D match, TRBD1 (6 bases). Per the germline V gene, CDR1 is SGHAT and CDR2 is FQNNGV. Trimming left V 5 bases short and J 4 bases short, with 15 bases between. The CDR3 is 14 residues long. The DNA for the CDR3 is TGTGCCAGCAGCCTACTACTGGGGGCTTACGAGCAGTACTTC. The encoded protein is CASSLLLGAYEQYF.

CDR3 sequence reads: CASSQFGGGEQFF. In nucleotides, the CDR3 is TGTGCCAGCAGTCAATTCGGGGGGGGTGAGCAGTTCTTC. V is TRBV14 and J is TRBJ2-1; TRBD2 agrees at 8 bases. Germline lookup yields CDR1 SGHDN and CDR2 FVKESK. Unmatched junction bases numbered 7, after V lost 6 bases and J lost 9 bases. The CDR3 is 13 residues long.

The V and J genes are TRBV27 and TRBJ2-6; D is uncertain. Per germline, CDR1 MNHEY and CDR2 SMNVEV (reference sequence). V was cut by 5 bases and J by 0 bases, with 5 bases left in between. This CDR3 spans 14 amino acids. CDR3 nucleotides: TGTGCCAGCAGTCCGAGCTCTGGGGCCAACGTCCTGACTTTC. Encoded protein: CASSPSSGANVLTF.

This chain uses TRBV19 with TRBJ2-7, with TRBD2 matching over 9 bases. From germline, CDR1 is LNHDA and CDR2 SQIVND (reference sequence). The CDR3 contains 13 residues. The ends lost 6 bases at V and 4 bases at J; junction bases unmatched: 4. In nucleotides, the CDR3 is TGTGCCAGTAGACCTAGCGGGGTTTACGAGCAGTACTTC. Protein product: CASRPSGVYEQYF.

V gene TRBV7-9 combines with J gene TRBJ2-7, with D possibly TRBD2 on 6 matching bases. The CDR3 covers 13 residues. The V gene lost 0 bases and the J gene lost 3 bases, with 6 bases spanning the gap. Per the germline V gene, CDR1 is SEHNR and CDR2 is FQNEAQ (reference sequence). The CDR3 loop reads CASSLAGGYEQYF. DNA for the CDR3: TGTGCCAGCAGCTTAGCGGGGGGCTACGAGCAGTACTTC.

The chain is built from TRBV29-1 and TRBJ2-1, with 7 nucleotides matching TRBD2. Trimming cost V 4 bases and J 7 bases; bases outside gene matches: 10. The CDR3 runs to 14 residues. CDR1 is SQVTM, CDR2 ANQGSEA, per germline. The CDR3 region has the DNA TGCAGCGTTGTCCTGCGGGAGAGCTGGAATGAGCAGTTCTTC. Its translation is CSVVLRESWNEQFF.

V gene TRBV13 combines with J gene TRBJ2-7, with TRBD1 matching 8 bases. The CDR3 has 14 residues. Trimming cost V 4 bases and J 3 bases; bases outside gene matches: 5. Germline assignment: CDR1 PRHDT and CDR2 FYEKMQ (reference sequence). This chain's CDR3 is CASSSGQGYYEQYF. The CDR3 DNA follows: TGTGCCAGCAGCTCCGGACAGGGTTACTACGAGCAGTACTTC.

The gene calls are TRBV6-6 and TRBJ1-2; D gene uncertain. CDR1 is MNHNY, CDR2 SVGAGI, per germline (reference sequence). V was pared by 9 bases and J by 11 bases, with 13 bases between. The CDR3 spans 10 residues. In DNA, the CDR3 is TGTGCCAGACCACGGGGAGGATACACCTTC. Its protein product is CARPRGGYTF.

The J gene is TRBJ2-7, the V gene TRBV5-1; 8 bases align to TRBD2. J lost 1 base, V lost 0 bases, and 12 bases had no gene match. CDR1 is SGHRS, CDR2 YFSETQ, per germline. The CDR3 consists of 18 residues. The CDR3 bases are TGCGCCAGCAGCTTGGGAATTCCAGCGGGAGACCTATCCTACGAGCAGTACTTC. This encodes CASSLGIPAGDLSYEQYF.

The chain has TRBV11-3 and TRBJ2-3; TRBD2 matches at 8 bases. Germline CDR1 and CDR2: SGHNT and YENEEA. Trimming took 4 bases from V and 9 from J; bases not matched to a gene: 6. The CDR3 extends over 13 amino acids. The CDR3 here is CASSSERETTQYF. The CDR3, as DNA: TGTGCCAGCAGCTCAGAGCGGGAGACCACGCAGTATTTT.

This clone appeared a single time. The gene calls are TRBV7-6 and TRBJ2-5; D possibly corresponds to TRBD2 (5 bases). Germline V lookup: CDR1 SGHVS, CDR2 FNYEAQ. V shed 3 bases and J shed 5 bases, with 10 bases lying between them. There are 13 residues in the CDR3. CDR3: CASSFNSAETQYF. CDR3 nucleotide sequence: TGTGCCAGCAGCTTTAATAGCGCGGAGACCCAGTACTTC.

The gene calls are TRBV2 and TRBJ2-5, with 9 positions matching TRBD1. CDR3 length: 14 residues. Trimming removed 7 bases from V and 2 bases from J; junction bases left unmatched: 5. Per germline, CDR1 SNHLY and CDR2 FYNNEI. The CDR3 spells CASKRTGAQETQYF. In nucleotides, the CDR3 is TGTGCCAGCAAACGGACAGGGGCACAAGAGACCCAGTACTTC.

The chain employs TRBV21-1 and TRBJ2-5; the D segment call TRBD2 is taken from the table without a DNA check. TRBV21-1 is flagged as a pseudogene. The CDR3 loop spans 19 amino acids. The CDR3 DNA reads TGTGCCAGCAGCAAGTTGATCCCGAGCGGTCCGCCCCGCCAAGAGACCCAGTACTTC. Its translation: CASSKLIPSGPPRQETQYF.

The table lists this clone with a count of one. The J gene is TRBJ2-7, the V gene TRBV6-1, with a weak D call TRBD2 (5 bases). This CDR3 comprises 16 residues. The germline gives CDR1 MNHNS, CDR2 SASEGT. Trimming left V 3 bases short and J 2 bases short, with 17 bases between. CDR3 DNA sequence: TGTGCCAGCAGTGACCTGGCCCAGACGGGAACCTACGAGCAGTACTTC. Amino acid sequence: CASSDLAQTGTYEQYF.